The rows below give T cell receptor beta chains drawn from one sample of a study of blood T cell repertoires in COVID-19. TCRdb keeps only in-frame clones here, not all; method: immunoSEQ multiplex PCR. The sample holds about 150,000 clones, roughly 86% seen once. Sequencing was done on a sample of peripheral blood. The receptors derive from a man aged 55 to 70 with COVID-19, enrolled during active disease. Both conserved end residues are part of each CDR3. The D gene is left open where the match is weak. Size is stated for part of the rows, as once, few or many counts, or as a class when the clone is expanded.

TRBJ2-2 TRBV14 TRBD2 - TGTGCCAGCAGCCAAGGCCACCTAGCGGGGGCCCTCACCGGGGAGCTGTTTTTT CASSQGHLAGALTGELFF
TRBJ2-1 TRBV9 - - TGTGCCAGTACAGGTTCTGGATTCAATGAGCAGTTCTTC CASTGSGFNEQFF
TRBJ2-7 TRBV4-2 - - TGTGCCAGCAGCCAAAGGGCGGGACTCTACGAGCAGTACTTC CASSQRAGLYEQYF
TRBJ2-7 TRBV19 - - TGTGCCAGTACGCGCACAGGCACATCCTACGAGCAGTACTTC CASTRTGTSYEQYF
TRBJ1-1 TRBV30 - once TGTGCCTGGAGGTTTTGGCAGGGAAACACTGAAGCTTTCTTT CAWRFWQGNTEAFF
TRBJ1-3 TRBV28 - - TGTGCCAGCAGTGCCATCGGCTCTGGAAACACCATATATTTT CASSAIGSGNTIYF
TRBJ1-2 TRBV5-1 - - TGCGCCAGCAGCATAGGACAATCTGGCTACACCTTC CASSIGQSGYTF
TRBJ1-2 TRBV4-2 - - TGTGCCAGCAGCCAAACACTGGCGGGGTCCTATGGCTACACCTTC CASSQTLAGSYGYTF
TRBJ1-5 TRBV15 - - TGTGCCACCAGCAGAGTCCTCAGCAATCAGCCCCAGCATTTT CATSRVLSNQPQHF
TRBJ2-2 TRBV5-4 - few TGTGCCAGCAGCTTGGCAGGGGTAACAAGGGCCGGGGAGCTGTTTTTT CASSLAGVTRAGELFF
TRBJ1-2 TRBV4-2 - - TGTGCCAGCAGCCAAGATAGGGGTCAGGGTTTCTATGGCTACACCTTC CASSQDRGQGFYGYTF
TRBJ1-2 TRBV5-1 - - TGCGCCAGCAGCCAGGGACTGATAGCTAACTATGGCTACACCTTC CASSQGLIANYGYTF
TRBJ2-3 TRBV5-1 TRBD2 - TGCGCCAGCAGGCATTCCGGGACTACCACAGATACGCAGTATTTT CASRHSGTTTDTQYF
TRBJ2-2 TRBV30 TRBD1 - TGTGCCTGGAGCGCCGGGACAGTAAACACCGGGGAGCTGTTTTTT CAWSAGTVNTGELFF
TRBJ2-5 TRBV18 TRBD1 - TGTGCCAGCTCACCAGAGGGACTTGCGGGACAGGGGTGGAAGACCCAGTACTTC CASSPEGLAGQGWKTQYF
TRBJ1-2 TRBV4-1 - - TGCGCCAGCAGCCAGGGACGGGACAATGGCTACACCTTC CASSQGRDNGYTF
TRBJ2-3 TRBV6-1 - - TGTGCCAGCAGTGAGGTAGCGCGGGATACGCAGTATTTT CASSEVARDTQYF
TRBJ2-2 TRBV5-1 TRBD2 - TGCGCCAGCGGCCTAGCGGGGGTGGACACCGGGGAGCTGTTTTTT CASGLAGVDTGELFF
TRBJ2-5 TRBV28 - - TGTGCCAGCAGCCGAGGGGGGGGTGGTAGGGAGACCCAGTACTTC CASSRGGGGRETQYF
TRBJ1-1 TRBV7-9 - once TGTGCCAGCAGCTTAAGCCCTGAAGCTTTCTTT CASSLSPEAFF
TRBJ2-5 TRBV2 TRBD2 - TGTGCCAGCAGTCAGACGCCTAGCGGGAGATTCGAGACCCAGTACTTC CASSQTPSGRFETQYF
TRBJ1-4 TRBV2 - - TGTGCCAGCGGAGGGACTCTCGCAACTAATGAAAAACTGTTTTTT CASGGTLATNEKLFF
TRBJ1-3 TRBV6-5 TRBD1 - TGTGCCAGCAGTTACTCTTCGGACAGGGTGAACACCATATATTTT CASSYSSDRVNTIYF
TRBJ2-7 TRBV7-2 TRBD2 - TGTGCCAGCAGCTCCCTAGGGCGGGAGGAGGCGCAGTACTTC CASSSLGREEAQYF
TRBJ2-7 TRBV4-3 - - TGCGCCAGCAGCCATCAGGGCGGCCCCGAGCAGTACTTC CASSHQGGPEQYF
TRBJ1-1 TRBV9 - - TGTGCCAGCAGCGTTCAGCCGGGAGGATTGGGTGAAGCTTTCTTT CASSVQPGGLGEAFF
TRBJ2-3 TRBV7-9 TRBD2 once TGTGCCAGCAGCTTAGGGGCCGGGACTAGCGGGAGTGGGGATACGCAGTATTTT CASSLGAGTSGSGDTQYF
TRBJ2-3 TRBV9 - - TGTGCCAGCAGCGTAGAGGATCGGAGACGCACAGATACGCAGTATTTT CASSVEDRRRTDTQYF
TRBJ2-1 TRBV7-9 - - TGTGCCAGCAGCCCCCGAGTAGAATGGCAGTTCTTC CASSPRVEWQFF
TRBJ2-7 TRBV28 TRBD1 - TGTGCCAGCAGGGGGACAGGAGGCCCCTACGAGCAGTACTTC CASRGTGGPYEQYF
TRBJ1-3 TRBV5-1 - - TGCGCCAGCAGCCCCTATCTGGGCGCGAGCTCTGGAAACACCATATATTTT CASSPYLGASSGNTIYF
TRBJ1-1 TRBV11-2 - - TGTGCCAGCAGCTTTGGGGGGGAAGCTTTCTTT CASSFGGEAFF
TRBJ1-5 TRBV27 - - TGTGCCAGCAGTTTATCGGGGGCGCGTCAGCCCCAGCATTTT CASSLSGARQPQHF
TRBJ1-1 TRBV6-5 TRBD1 - TGTGCCAGCACCTCCCTGACAGGGAGCGAAGCTTTCTTT CASTSLTGSEAFF
TRBJ2-6 TRBV6-5 - once TGTGCCAGCAGAGACTCAGGGGCTGGGGCCAACGTCCTGACTTTC CASRDSGAGANVLTF
TRBJ2-2 TRBV24-1 - - TGTGCCACCACCGGAGGGCCGAACACCGGGGAGCTGTTTTTT CATTGGPNTGELFF
TRBJ2-3 TRBV7-9 TRBD1 - TGTGCCAGCAGCTTCGGGGACAGGGGAACAGATACGCAGTATTTT CASSFGDRGTDTQYF
TRBJ2-7 TRBV27 - - TGTGCCAGCAGTGTTTTTGGGGCTTCCTACGAGCAGTACTTC CASSVFGASYEQYF
TRBJ2-1 TRBV11-1 - - TGTGCCAGCAGCTTAGATACTTCGAACAATGAGCAGTTCTTC CASSLDTSNNEQFF
TRBJ2-1 TRBV5-5 - - TGTGCCAGCAGCTTGGAGGTCTGGAGCTCCTACAATGAGCAGTTCTTC CASSLEVWSSYNEQFF
TRBJ2-7 TRBV28 TRBD2 - TGTGCCAGCAGTCTTGGGACTAGCGGGGGGAGGGTGCAGTACTTC CASSLGTSGGRVQYF